Listed below are T cell receptor beta chains from one sample, sequenced in a study of blood T cell repertoires in COVID-19. Sequenced by immunoSEQ multiplex PCR; TCRdb stores in-frame clones only, minus some. The sample comprises about 150,000 clones, roughly 83% of which are singletons, and 9% to 13% rests with the top ten. Sequencing was carried out using peripheral blood. All receptors come from a woman aged 55-69 years with COVID-19, enrolled during active disease. Both conserved end residues are part of each CDR3. The order of the fields is V gene, D gene, clone size, J gene, CDR3 protein, CDR3 DNA. The D gene is left open where the match is weak. Some rows mark clone size as missing; the rest say once, few, many or name a class of expanded clone.

>TRBV2|.|few|TRBJ1-3
CASSVFGSSPSGNTIYF
TGTGCCAGCAGTGTGTTTGGCAGTTCTCCCTCTGGAAACACCATATATTTT
>TRBV19|TRBD1|few|TRBJ1-2
CASSKPLFRGQGNYGYTF
TGTGCCAGTAGTAAGCCGTTGTTCAGGGGACAGGGGAACTATGGCTACACCTTC
>TRBV29-1|.|.|TRBJ1-2
CSVDRADGYTF
TGCAGCGTTGACAGGGCGGATGGCTACACCTTC
>TRBV5-6|.|.|TRBJ2-1
CASSWQSGNEQFF
TGTGCCAGCAGCTGGCAGTCGGGCAATGAGCAGTTCTTC
>TRBV18|TRBD2|few|TRBJ2-3
CASSQLAGDADTQYF
TGTGCCAGCTCACAACTAGCGGGAGACGCAGATACGCAGTATTTT
>TRBV27|TRBD1|.|TRBJ1-2
CASRPNDRDYGYTF
TGTGCCAGCAGGCCGAACGACAGGGACTATGGCTACACCTTC
>TRBV18|.|.|TRBJ1-2
CASSPGLGEVGYTF
TGTGCCAGCTCACCAGGACTTGGCGAGGTGGGCTACACCTTC
>TRBV11-3|.|few|TRBJ1-2
CASSPSWLRHKMHYGYTF
TGTGCCAGCAGCCCTAGCTGGTTGAGACACAAGATGCACTATGGCTACACCTTC
>TRBV6-5|.|.|TRBJ1-6
CASILHSSYNSPLHF
TGTGCCAGCATTCTACACAGCTCCTATAATTCACCCCTCCACTTT
>TRBV10-2|TRBD1|.|TRBJ1-1
CASSAGQGVMNTEAFF
TGCGCCAGCAGTGCGGGACAGGGGGTAATGAACACTGAAGCTTTCTTT
>TRBV5-1|.|.|TRBJ1-3
CASSLAWGDGNTIYF
TGCGCCAGCAGCTTGGCCTGGGGCGATGGAAACACCATATATTTT
>TRBV7-8|.|.|TRBJ2-2
CASSRGAERGELFF
TGTGCCAGCAGCCGAGGTGCGGAGCGCGGGGAGCTGTTTTTT
>TRBV10-2|TRBD1|.|TRBJ2-1
CASSERTGGTNEQFF
TGCGCCAGCAGTGAAAGGACAGGGGGCACAAATGAGCAGTTCTTC
>TRBV11-2|TRBD2|.|TRBJ2-7
CASTVGAGGFYEQYF
TGTGCCAGCACCGTTGGGGCGGGAGGGTTCTACGAGCAGTACTTC